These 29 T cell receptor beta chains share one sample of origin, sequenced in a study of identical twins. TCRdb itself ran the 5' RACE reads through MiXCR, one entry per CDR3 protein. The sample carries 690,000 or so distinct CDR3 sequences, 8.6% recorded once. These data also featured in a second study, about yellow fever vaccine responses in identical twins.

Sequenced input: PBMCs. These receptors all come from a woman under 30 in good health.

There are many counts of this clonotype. The CDR3 loop is CASSLGWGGGYNEQFF. CDR3 in DNA: TGTGCCAGCAGCCTGGGCTGGGGCGGAGGGTACAATGAGCAGTTCTTC. The V and J genes are TRBV5-5 and TRBJ2-1; a possible D gene is TRBD2 (6 bases). Germline CDR1 and CDR2: SGHKS and YYEKEE (reference sequence). The V end lost 4 bases, the J end lost 4 bases, and 18 bases lay between the germline ends. This CDR3 comprises 16 residues.

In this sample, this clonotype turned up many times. Here the CDR3 reads CASSRLAGGPVDEQFF. DNA of the CDR3: TGTGCCAGCAGCCGACTAGCGGGAGGGCCGGTCGATGAGCAGTTCTTC. The chain has TRBV12-3 or TRBV12-4 and TRBJ2-1; 14 nucleotides match TRBD2. The CDR3 totals 16 residues. J gave up 8 bases and V 6 bases, and 9 bases lay outside the gene matches.

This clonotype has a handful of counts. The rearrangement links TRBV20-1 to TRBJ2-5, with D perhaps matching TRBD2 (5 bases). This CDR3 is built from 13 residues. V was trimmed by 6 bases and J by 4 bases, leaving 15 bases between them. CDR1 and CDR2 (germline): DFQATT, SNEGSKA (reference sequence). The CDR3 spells CSAGLAPLETQYF. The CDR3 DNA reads TGCAGTGCGGGCCTAGCTCCCTTAGAGACCCAGTACTTC.

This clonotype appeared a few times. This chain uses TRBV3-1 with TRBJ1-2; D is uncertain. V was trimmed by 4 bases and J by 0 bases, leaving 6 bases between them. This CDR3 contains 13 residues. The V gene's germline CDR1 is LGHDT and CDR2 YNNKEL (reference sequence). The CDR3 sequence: CASSLRPNYGYTF. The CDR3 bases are TGTGCCAGCAGCCTCCGCCCTAACTATGGCTACACCTTC.

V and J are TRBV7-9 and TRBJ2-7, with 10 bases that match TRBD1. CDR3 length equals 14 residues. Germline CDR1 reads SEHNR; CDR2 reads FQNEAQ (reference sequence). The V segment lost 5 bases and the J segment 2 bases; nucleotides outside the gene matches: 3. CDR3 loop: CASSAGQGTYEQYF. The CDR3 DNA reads TGTGCCAGCAGCGCGGGACAGGGGACCTACGAGCAGTACTTC.

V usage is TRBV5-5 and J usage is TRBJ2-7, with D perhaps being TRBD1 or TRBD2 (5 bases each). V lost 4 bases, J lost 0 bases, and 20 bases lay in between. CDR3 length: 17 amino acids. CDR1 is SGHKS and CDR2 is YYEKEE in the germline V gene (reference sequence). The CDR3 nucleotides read TGTGCCAGCAGCCCCGACCCGTCCATGGGGGACTCCTACGAGCAGTACTTC. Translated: CASSPDPSMGDSYEQYF.

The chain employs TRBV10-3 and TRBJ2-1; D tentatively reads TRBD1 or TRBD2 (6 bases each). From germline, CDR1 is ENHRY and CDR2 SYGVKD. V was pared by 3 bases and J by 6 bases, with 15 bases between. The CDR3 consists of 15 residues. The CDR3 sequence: CAISEKGGDLNEQFF. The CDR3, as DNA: TGTGCCATCAGTGAAAAGGGGGGAGACCTCAATGAGCAGTTCTTC.

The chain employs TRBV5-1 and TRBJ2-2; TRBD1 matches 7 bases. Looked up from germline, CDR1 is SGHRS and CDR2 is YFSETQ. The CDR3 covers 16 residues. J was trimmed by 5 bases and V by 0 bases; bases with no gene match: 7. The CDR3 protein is CASSLGGQETTGELFF. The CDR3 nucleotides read TGCGCCAGCAGCTTGGGTGGACAGGAGACAACCGGGGAGCTGTTTTTT.

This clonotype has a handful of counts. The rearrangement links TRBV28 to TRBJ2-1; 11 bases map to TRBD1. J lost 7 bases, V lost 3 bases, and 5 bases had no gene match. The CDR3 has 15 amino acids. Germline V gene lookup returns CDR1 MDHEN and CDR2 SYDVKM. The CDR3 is CASSLDRGRTNEQFF. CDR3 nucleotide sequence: TGTGCCAGCAGTTTGGACAGGGGGCGCACGAATGAGCAGTTCTTC.

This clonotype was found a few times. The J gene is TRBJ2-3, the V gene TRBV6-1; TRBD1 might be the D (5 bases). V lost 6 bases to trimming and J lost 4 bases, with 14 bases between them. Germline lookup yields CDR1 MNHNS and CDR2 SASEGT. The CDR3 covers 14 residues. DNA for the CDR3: TGTGCCAGCAGACAAACTCAGGGATCAGATACGCAGTATTTT. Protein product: CASRQTQGSDTQYF.

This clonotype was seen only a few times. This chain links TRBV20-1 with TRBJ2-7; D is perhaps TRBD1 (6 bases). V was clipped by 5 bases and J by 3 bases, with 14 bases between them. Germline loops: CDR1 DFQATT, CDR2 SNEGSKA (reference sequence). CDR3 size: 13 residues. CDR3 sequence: CSAGLGGGYEQYF. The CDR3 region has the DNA TGCAGTGCTGGCCTAGGGGGTGGCTACGAGCAGTACTTC.

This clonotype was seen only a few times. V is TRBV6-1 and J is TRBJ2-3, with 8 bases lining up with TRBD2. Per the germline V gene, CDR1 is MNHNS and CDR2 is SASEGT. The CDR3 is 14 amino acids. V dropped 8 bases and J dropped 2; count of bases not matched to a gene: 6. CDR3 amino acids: CASGRGVFTDTQYF. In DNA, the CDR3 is TGTGCCAGCGGGCGGGGGGTCTTCACAGATACGCAGTATTTT.

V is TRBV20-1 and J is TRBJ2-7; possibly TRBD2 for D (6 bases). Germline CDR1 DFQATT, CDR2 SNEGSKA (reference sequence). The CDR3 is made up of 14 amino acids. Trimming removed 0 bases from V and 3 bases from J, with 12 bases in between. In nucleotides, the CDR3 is TGCAGTGCTAGAGATCGCTTCGGGGGCTACGAGCAGTACTTC. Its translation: CSARDRFGGYEQYF.

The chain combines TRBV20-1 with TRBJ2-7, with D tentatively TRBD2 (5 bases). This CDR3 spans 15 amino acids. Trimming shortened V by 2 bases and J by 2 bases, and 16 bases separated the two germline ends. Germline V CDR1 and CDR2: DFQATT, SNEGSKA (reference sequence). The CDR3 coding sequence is TGCAGTGCTAGATCTCGTACGGACTTCACCTACGAGCAGTACTTC. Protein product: CSARSRTDFTYEQYF.

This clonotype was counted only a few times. Here the CDR3 DNA reads TGTGCCAGCAGTGATGGGCAGGGATCCACAGATACGCAGTATTTT. It encodes CASSDGQGSTDTQYF. The chain has TRBV25-1 and TRBJ2-3, with a tentative D call TRBD1 (5 bases). Germline CDR1 MGHDK, CDR2 SYGVNS. The CDR3 sequence is 15 residues long. V was cut by 3 bases and J by 2 bases, with 12 bases left in between.

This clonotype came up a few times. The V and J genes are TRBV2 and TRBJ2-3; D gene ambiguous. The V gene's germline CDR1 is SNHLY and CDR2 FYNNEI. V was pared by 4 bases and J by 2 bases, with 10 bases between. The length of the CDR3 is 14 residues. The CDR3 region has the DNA TGTGCCAGCAGTGCGACGGCTGTCACAGATACGCAGTATTTT. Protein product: CASSATAVTDTQYF.

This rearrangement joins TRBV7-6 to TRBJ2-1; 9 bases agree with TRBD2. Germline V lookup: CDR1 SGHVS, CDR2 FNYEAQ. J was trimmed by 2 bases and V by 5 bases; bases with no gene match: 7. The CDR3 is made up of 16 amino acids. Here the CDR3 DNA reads TGTGCCAGCAGCCCACAAGTAGCGGGAGCCTACAATGAGCAGTTCTTC. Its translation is CASSPQVAGAYNEQFF.

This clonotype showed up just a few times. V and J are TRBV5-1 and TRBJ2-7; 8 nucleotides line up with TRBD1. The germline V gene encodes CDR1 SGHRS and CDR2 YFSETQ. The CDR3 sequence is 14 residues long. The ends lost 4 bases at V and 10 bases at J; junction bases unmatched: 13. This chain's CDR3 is CASSEGTGQSGQYF. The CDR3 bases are TGCGCCAGCAGCGAAGGGACAGGCCAAAGCGGTCAGTACTTC.

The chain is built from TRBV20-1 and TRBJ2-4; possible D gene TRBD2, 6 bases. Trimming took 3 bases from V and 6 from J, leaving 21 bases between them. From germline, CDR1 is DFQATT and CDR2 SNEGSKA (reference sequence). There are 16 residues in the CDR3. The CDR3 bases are TGCAGTGCTAGCCCCCTAGCGTCATCCGGGGGAAACATTCAGTACTTC. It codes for CSASPLASSGGNIQYF.

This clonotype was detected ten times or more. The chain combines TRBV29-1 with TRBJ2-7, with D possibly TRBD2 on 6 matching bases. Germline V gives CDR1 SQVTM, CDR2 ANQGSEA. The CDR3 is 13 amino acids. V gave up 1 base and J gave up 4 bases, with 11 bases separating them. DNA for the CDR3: TGCAGCGTTGAAGCGGAGGGAAAGTACGAGCAGTACTTC. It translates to CSVEAEGKYEQYF.

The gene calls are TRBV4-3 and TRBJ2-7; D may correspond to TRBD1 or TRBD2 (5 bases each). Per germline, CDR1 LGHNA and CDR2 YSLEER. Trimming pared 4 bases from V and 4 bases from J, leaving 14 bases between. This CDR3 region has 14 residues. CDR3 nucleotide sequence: TGCGCCAGCAGCCTTTACCGGGACCGTTACGAGCAGTACTTC. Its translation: CASSLYRDRYEQYF.

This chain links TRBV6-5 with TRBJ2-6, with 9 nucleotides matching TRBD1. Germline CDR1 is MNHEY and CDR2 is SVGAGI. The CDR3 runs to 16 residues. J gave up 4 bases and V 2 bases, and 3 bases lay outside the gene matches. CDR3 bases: TGTGCCAGCAGTTACGGGACAGGGACCGGGGCCAACGTCCTGACTTTC. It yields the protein CASSYGTGTGANVLTF.

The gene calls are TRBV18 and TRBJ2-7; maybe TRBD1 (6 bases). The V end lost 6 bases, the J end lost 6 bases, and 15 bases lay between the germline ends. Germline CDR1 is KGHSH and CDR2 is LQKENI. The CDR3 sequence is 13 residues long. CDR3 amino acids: CASSPHPRGEQYF. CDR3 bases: TGTGCCAGCTCCCCCCACCCCAGGGGCGAGCAGTACTTC.

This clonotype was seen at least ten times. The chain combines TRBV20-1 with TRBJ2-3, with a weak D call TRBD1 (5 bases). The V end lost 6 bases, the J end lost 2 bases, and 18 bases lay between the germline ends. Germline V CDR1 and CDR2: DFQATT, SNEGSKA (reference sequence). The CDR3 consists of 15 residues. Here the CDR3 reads CSAQDLGRVTDTQYF. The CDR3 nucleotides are TGCAGTGCCCAGGACCTTGGCAGGGTCACAGATACGCAGTATTTT.

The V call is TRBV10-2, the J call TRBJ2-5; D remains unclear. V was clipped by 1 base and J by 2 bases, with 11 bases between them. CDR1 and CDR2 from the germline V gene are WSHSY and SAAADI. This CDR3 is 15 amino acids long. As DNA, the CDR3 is TGCGCCAGCAGTGAGTGGTATAGCTTACAAGAGACCCAGTACTTC. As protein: CASSEWYSLQETQYF.

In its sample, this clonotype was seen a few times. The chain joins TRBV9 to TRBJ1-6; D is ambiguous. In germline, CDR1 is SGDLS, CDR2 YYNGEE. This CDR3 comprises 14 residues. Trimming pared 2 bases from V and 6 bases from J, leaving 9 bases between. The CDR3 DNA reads TGTGCCAGCAGCGTGGCCCCTTCTAATTCACCCCTCCACTTT. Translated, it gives CASSVAPSNSPLHF.

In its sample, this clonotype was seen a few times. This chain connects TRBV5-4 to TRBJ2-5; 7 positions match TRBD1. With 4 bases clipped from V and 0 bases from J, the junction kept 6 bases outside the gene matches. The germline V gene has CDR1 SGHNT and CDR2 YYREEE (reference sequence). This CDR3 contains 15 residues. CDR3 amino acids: CASSPTGEYQETQYF. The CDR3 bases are TGTGCCAGCAGCCCCACAGGGGAGTACCAAGAGACCCAGTACTTC.

Here the CDR3 DNA reads TGTGCCAGCAGCTTGGAACTAGCGGGAGACCAAGAGACCCAGTACTTC. This translates into CASSLELAGDQETQYF. J is TRBJ2-5 and V is TRBV5-4, with 11 positions matching TRBD2. The germline V gene encodes CDR1 SGHNT and CDR2 YYREEE (reference sequence). The CDR3 totals 16 residues. The J segment lost 0 bases and the V segment lost 0 bases, leaving 1 base of the junction unmatched.

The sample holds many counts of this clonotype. CDR3 amino acids: CASSHLGQGPYEQYF. Written as DNA, the CDR3 is TGCGCCAGCAGCCATCTTGGACAGGGACCCTACGAGCAGTACTTC. The chain has TRBV4-1 and TRBJ2-7; 8 positions agree with TRBD1. The CDR3 runs to 15 residues. Germline values: CDR1 MGHRA, CDR2 YSYEKL. Trimming removed 3 bases from V and 2 bases from J; junction bases left unmatched: 6.